This is a list of T cell receptor beta chains from one sample in a study of cytotoxic CD8 clonotypes in ibrutinib-treated CLL. Sequenced by immunoSEQ multiplex PCR; TCRdb stores in-frame clones only, minus some. The repertoire holds about 85,000 clones, with around 79% as singletons. The sequencing used PBMCs, collected after 12 months of ibrutinib treatment. The receptors were gathered from a human donor with chronic lymphocytic leukemia. CDR3s include the opening cysteine and the closing phenylalanine or tryptophan. Each record gives: V gene, D gene, clone size, J gene, CDR3 protein, CDR3 DNA. A D gene is named only where the DNA matches it firmly. Clone size is given for some rows only: seen once, a few or many times, or a class if the clone is expanded.

v_gene: TRBV10-3
d_gene: TRBD1
abundance: .
j_gene: TRBJ2-7
CDR3aa: CAISEGTGGYEQYF
CDR3nt: TGTGCCATCAGTGAAGGGACAGGTGGCTACGAGCAGTACTTC

v_gene: TRBV19
d_gene: .
abundance: .
j_gene: TRBJ2-5
CDR3aa: CASSEGRGQYF
CDR3nt: TGTGCCAGTAGTGAGGGTAGGGGCCAGTACTTC

v_gene: TRBV2
d_gene: .
abundance: .
j_gene: TRBJ2-4
CDR3aa: CASSGGGKNIQYF
CDR3nt: TGTGCCAGCAGTGGGGGCGGCAAAAACATTCAGTACTTC

v_gene: TRBV7-2
d_gene: TRBD1
abundance: .
j_gene: TRBJ1-2
CDR3aa: CASSLVARGGYGYTF
CDR3nt: TGTGCCAGCAGCTTAGTGGCCAGGGGGGGCTATGGCTACACCTTC

v_gene: TRBV5-1
d_gene: .
abundance: .
j_gene: TRBJ2-3
CDR3aa: CASSLRRGPDTQYF
CDR3nt: TGCGCCAGCAGCTTGCGCCGGGGCCCAGATACGCAGTATTTT

v_gene: TRBV2
d_gene: .
abundance: .
j_gene: TRBJ2-1
CDR3aa: CASSEGGGQFF
CDR3nt: TGTGCCAGCAGTGAGGGGGGTGGGCAGTTCTTC

v_gene: TRBV29-1
d_gene: TRBD1
abundance: .
j_gene: TRBJ2-2
CDR3aa: CSVGTGGVNTGELFF
CDR3nt: TGCAGCGTTGGGACAGGGGGCGTCAACACCGGGGAGCTGTTTTTT

v_gene: TRBV5-1
d_gene: TRBD2
abundance: .
j_gene: TRBJ2-5
CDR3aa: CASSSGLAGGPRYF
CDR3nt: TGCGCCAGCAGCTCGGGACTAGCGGGCGGCCCCAGGTACTTC

v_gene: TRBV5-5
d_gene: .
abundance: once
j_gene: TRBJ1-2
CDR3aa: CASSPDLIYGYTF
CDR3nt: TGTGCCAGCAGCCCGGACCTAATTTATGGCTACACCTTC

v_gene: TRBV5-1
d_gene: TRBD1
abundance: .
j_gene: TRBJ2-7
CDR3aa: CASSSTGGATGGEQYF
CDR3nt: TGCGCCAGCAGCTCCACAGGGGGAGCGACAGGTGGGGAGCAGTACTTC

v_gene: TRBV19
d_gene: .
abundance: .
j_gene: TRBJ2-7
CDR3aa: CASSTSPGQYF
CDR3nt: TGTGCCAGTAGTACCAGCCCAGGGCAGTACTTC

v_gene: TRBV7-3
d_gene: .
abundance: .
j_gene: TRBJ2-7
CDR3aa: CASSLPPGTDDHEQYF
CDR3nt: TGTGCCAGCAGCTTACCCCCCGGGACCGACGACCACGAGCAGTACTTC

v_gene: TRBV7-3
d_gene: .
abundance: .
j_gene: TRBJ2-3
CDR3aa: CASSLIGGTDTQYF
CDR3nt: TGTGCCAGCAGCTTAATTGGGGGCACAGATACGCAGTATTTT

v_gene: TRBV27
d_gene: TRBD2
abundance: .
j_gene: TRBJ2-1
CDR3aa: CASSLYRLAGKREQFF
CDR3nt: TGTGCCAGCAGTTTATACCGTCTAGCGGGGAAGAGGGAGCAGTTCTTC

v_gene: TRBV9
d_gene: TRBD1
abundance: .
j_gene: TRBJ2-5
CDR3aa: CASSVGGTGPNPETQYF
CDR3nt: TGTGCCAGCAGCGTAGGGGGGACAGGGCCTAACCCAGAGACCCAGTACTTC

v_gene: TRBV5-4
d_gene: .
abundance: many
j_gene: TRBJ1-2
CDR3aa: CASSLEGDRYGYTF
CDR3nt: TGTGCCAGCAGCTTGGAGGGGGACCGCTATGGCTACACCTTC

v_gene: TRBV23-1
d_gene: TRBD1
abundance: .
j_gene: TRBJ2-2
CDR3aa: CARGTGGTGELFF
CDR3nt: TGCGCCAGGGGGACAGGGGGGACCGGGGAGCTGTTTTTT

v_gene: TRBV6-5
d_gene: TRBD2
abundance: .
j_gene: TRBJ2-7
CDR3aa: CASGRGYEQYF
CDR3nt: TGTGCCAGCGGGAGGGGCTACGAGCAGTACTTC

v_gene: TRBV7-2
d_gene: .
abundance: few
j_gene: TRBJ2-2
CDR3aa: CASSFQGPNAGELFF
CDR3nt: TGTGCCAGCAGCTTCCAAGGGCCGAACGCCGGGGAGCTGTTTTTT

v_gene: TRBV12-5
d_gene: .
abundance: .
j_gene: TRBJ2-3
CDR3aa: CASGWGMGEIDTQYF
CDR3nt: TGTGCTAGTGGTTGGGGGATGGGGGAGATAGATACGCAGTATTTT

v_gene: TRBV9
d_gene: .
abundance: .
j_gene: TRBJ2-5
CDR3aa: CASSVAQQETQYF
CDR3nt: TGTGCCAGCAGCGTAGCCCAGCAAGAGACCCAGTACTTC

v_gene: TRBV7-2
d_gene: .
abundance: .
j_gene: TRBJ2-5
CDR3aa: CASSWEPTRETQYF
CDR3nt: TGTGCCAGCAGTTGGGAACCCACGAGGGAGACCCAGTACTTC

v_gene: TRBV28
d_gene: TRBD1
abundance: .
j_gene: TRBJ1-2
CDR3aa: CASRQQGADYGYTF
CDR3nt: TGTGCCAGCAGGCAACAGGGGGCTGACTATGGCTACACCTTC

v_gene: TRBV7-8
d_gene: .
abundance: .
j_gene: TRBJ1-1
CDR3aa: CASSHRVVWTEAFF
CDR3nt: TGTGCCAGCAGCCACAGGGTGGTGTGGACTGAAGCTTTCTTT

v_gene: TRBV15
d_gene: TRBD1
abundance: .
j_gene: TRBJ2-7
CDR3aa: CATSRDPGQGYEQYF
CDR3nt: TGTGCCACCAGCAGAGATCCCGGACAGGGCTACGAGCAGTACTTC

v_gene: TRBV6-6
d_gene: .
abundance: .
j_gene: TRBJ2-1
CDR3aa: CASSYGEGGEQFF
CDR3nt: TGTGCCAGCAGTTACGGGGAGGGGGGTGAGCAGTTCTTC

v_gene: TRBV6-5
d_gene: .
abundance: .
j_gene: TRBJ1-6
CDR3aa: CASSYSPWQMNSPLHF
CDR3nt: TGTGCCAGCAGTTACTCGCCGTGGCAGATGAATTCACCCCTCCACTTT

v_gene: TRBV25-1
d_gene: TRBD1
abundance: .
j_gene: TRBJ2-2
CDR3aa: CASRTGTGDTGELFF
CDR3nt: TGTGCCAGCAGAACCGGGACAGGGGACACCGGGGAGCTGTTTTTT

v_gene: TRBV6-5
d_gene: .
abundance: .
j_gene: TRBJ1-3
CDR3aa: CASSPSAWGNTIYF
CDR3nt: TGTGCCAGCAGTCCCTCAGCCTGGGGAAACACCATATATTTT

v_gene: TRBV5-1
d_gene: TRBD2
abundance: .
j_gene: TRBJ2-1
CDR3aa: CASSSGQWTSVEFF
CDR3nt: TGCGCCAGCAGTTCGGGACAGTGGACTAGCGTGGAGTTCTTC

v_gene: TRBV4-2
d_gene: .
abundance: .
j_gene: TRBJ1-2
CDR3aa: CASSQGRLGAYTF
CDR3nt: TGTGCCAGCAGCCAAGGGCGCCTGGGAGCCTACACCTTC

v_gene: TRBV7-2
d_gene: .
abundance: .
j_gene: TRBJ2-3
CDR3aa: CASSLGGAGRADTQYF
CDR3nt: TGTGCCAGCAGCTTAGGAGGGGCCGGGCGGGCAGATACGCAGTATTTT

v_gene: TRBV7-2
d_gene: .
abundance: .
j_gene: TRBJ2-1
CDR3aa: CASSPPGVAGYNEQFF
CDR3nt: TGTGCCAGCAGCCCTCCCGGGGTCGCGGGATACAATGAGCAGTTCTTC

v_gene: TRBV19
d_gene: .
abundance: .
j_gene: TRBJ1-2
CDR3aa: CASKGNYGYTF
CDR3nt: TGTGCCAGTAAAGGCAACTATGGCTACACCTTC

v_gene: TRBV9
d_gene: TRBD2
abundance: once
j_gene: TRBJ2-4
CDR3aa: CASSVGGSGFGNIQYF
CDR3nt: TGTGCCAGCAGCGTAGGGGGTAGCGGGTTCGGAAACATTCAGTACTTC

v_gene: TRBV7-2
d_gene: TRBD2
abundance: .
j_gene: TRBJ2-5
CDR3aa: CASSRGGPALETQYF
CDR3nt: TGTGCCAGCAGCCGCGGGGGGCCCGCCTTAGAGACCCAGTACTTC